This T cell receptor (beta chain) came from a study of CD8 T cells in ankylosing spondylitis. Study-wide points: Prior literature has documented some motif variants in synovial fluid and blood from reactive arthritis. Within ankylosing spondylitis blood, a TCR beta motif made up of roughly eight highly homologous variants appeared to be characteristic.

The authors made TCR beta libraries by quantitative 5'-RACE with molecular barcodes. TCRdb re-analysed the 5' RACE reads in MiXCR, keeping a single row per CDR3 protein. The sample carries roughly 400,000 distinct CDR3 sequences, 20% to 25% recorded once. CDR1 and CDR2 from the germline V gene are SQVTM and ANQGSEA. Trimming at V came to 2 bases and at J to 2 bases, leaving 7 bases not matched to a gene. The CDR3 loop spans 15 amino acids. This clonotype showed up just a few times. Its antigen is still unknown. This TCR came from a male donor with ankylosing spondylitis. The rearrangement links TRBV29-1 to TRBJ2-3, with 7 bases matching TRBD2. The sequenced sample consisted of blood, either unsorted or a sorted T cell fraction (not recorded which). The CDR3 DNA is TGCAGCGTTGAACCTGGGGGGGTTCACACAGATACGCAGTATTTT. It yields the protein CSVEPGGVHTDTQYF.